Sequencing of this T cell receptor beta chain was carried out in a study of blood T cell repertoires in COVID-19. Study context: The origin of the acute and convalescent COVID-19 samples was the United States, Italy and Spain. PBMCs, B-cell-depleted T cells, or T cells provided the cDNA or gDNA that made up the material.

As handled by the study authors: Amplifying reference gene primers gave estimates of nucleated cell counts. Sequencing was performed with immunoSEQ multiplex PCR; in TCRdb, only in-frame clones are kept and a portion is missing. For V, J and clone size, that table is used; D and trimming come from the DNA. The table lists roughly 20,000 clones, 85% to 90% of them singletons. Input material: peripheral blood. This TCR derives from a man in his 70s with active COVID-19.

The CDR3 loop is CASSGGRESTDTQYF. DNA for the CDR3: TGTGCCAGCAGCGGGGGGCGGGAGAGCACAGATACGCAGTATTTT. V and J are TRBV3-1 (or the pseudogene TRBV3-2) and TRBJ2-3; TRBD2 might be the D (7 bases). Germline V gives CDR1 LGHDT, CDR2 YNNKEL (reference sequence). The CDR3 totals 15 residues. The V end lost 5 bases, the J end lost 0 bases, and 12 bases lay between the germline ends.